The 24 T cell receptor beta chains in this list originate from one sample, sequenced in a study of cytomegalovirus exposure and HLA in healthy donors. The PCR contained 60 Vbeta and 13 Jbeta primers. This table comes from immunoSEQ multiplex PCR, and its TCRdb copy is limited to in-frame clones, with some not included. This sample's clone table lists around 74,000 clones. The material sequenced was PBMCs. The receptor source for this set is a man younger than 45 in good health and CMV-seronegative.

The chain uses TRBV19 and TRBJ1-2; possibly TRBD1 for D (6 bases). This CDR3 comprises 14 residues. The germline gives CDR1 LNHDA, CDR2 SQIVND (reference sequence). V was clipped by 4 bases and J by 4 bases, with 13 bases between them. The CDR3 nucleotides read TGTGCCAGTAGTACCTACTTGGACAGCTATGGCTACACCTTC. As protein: CASSTYLDSYGYTF.

V and J are TRBV18 and TRBJ2-3; tentatively, D is TRBD1 (6 bases). The CDR3 is 15 amino acids. Germline V lookup: CDR1 KGHSH, CDR2 LQKENI. The ends were cut back, 3 bases at V and 2 bases at J, with 12 bases in the middle. CDR3 region: CASSPARGVTDTQYF. The CDR3 coding sequence is TGTGCCAGCTCACCGGCCAGGGGTGTCACAGATACGCAGTATTTT.

The chain couples TRBV7-8 to TRBJ2-7, with 10 bases that match TRBD1. The CDR3 consists of 16 residues. V trimming: 5 bases; J trimming: 6 bases; junction bases outside the gene matches: 13. The germline CDR1 and CDR2 sequences are SGHVS and FQNEAQ. For the CDR3, the DNA is TGTGCCAGCAGCCGTACATCCCCTGGACAGGGGGGCGAGCAGTACTTC. Its translation is CASSRTSPGQGGEQYF.

The chain combines TRBV5-1 with TRBJ2-1; 8 nucleotides line up with TRBD2. This CDR3 contains 15 residues. Germline CDR1 and CDR2: SGHRS and YFSETQ. V trimming: 4 bases; J trimming: 5 bases; junction bases outside the gene matches: 8. The CDR3 protein is CASSIGSGENNEQFF. Here the CDR3 DNA reads TGCGCCAGCAGCATAGGTAGCGGGGAAAACAATGAGCAGTTCTTC.

The V and J genes are TRBV28 and TRBJ1-1, with D perhaps matching TRBD1 (5 bases). Germline values: CDR1 MDHEN, CDR2 SYDVKM. V was clipped by 5 bases and J by 2 bases, with 12 bases between them. The CDR3 is 14 residues long. The CDR3 protein is CASSPRGFNTEAFF. The CDR3 coding sequence is TGTGCCAGCAGTCCCCGGGGGTTTAACACTGAAGCTTTCTTT.

CDR3 loop: CASSPQGYEQYF. CDR3 sequence (DNA): TGTGCCAGCAGCCCGCAGGGTTACGAGCAGTACTTC. The rearrangement joins TRBV11-2 to TRBJ2-7; D possibly corresponds to TRBD1 (5 bases). V was cut by 5 bases and J by 4 bases, with 9 bases left in between. The CDR3 is 12 residues long. Germline CDR1 reads SGHAT; CDR2 reads FQNNGV. The variable domain in full, completed from reference TRBV11-2 and TRBJ2-7, reads EAGVAQSPRYKIIEKRQSVAFWCNPISGHATLYWYQQILGQGPKLLIQFQNNGVVDDSQLPKDRFSAERLKGVDSTLKIQPAKLEDSAVYLCASSPQGYEQYFGPGTRLTVT.

V is TRBV4-2 and J is TRBJ2-5, with TRBD2 matching over 9 bases. Germline assignment: CDR1 LGHNA and CDR2 YNFKEQ. V shed 2 bases and J 5 bases; nucleotides not matched to a gene: 9. There are 16 residues in the CDR3. The CDR3 coding sequence is TGTGCCAGCAGCCAAAGACATGCGGGGGGGCCGGAGACCCAGTACTTC. Encoded protein: CASSQRHAGGPETQYF.

The chain is built from TRBV7-8 and TRBJ2-1; TRBD2 matches 10 bases. Germline V gene sequence: CDR1 SGHVS, CDR2 FQNEAQ. The length of the CDR3 is 17 residues. V gave up 2 bases and J gave up 8 bases; unmatched junction bases: 12. The CDR3 spells CASSLLAGVFGVYEQFF. CDR3 DNA sequence: TGTGCCAGCAGCTTACTAGCGGGAGTGTTTGGTGTCTATGAGCAGTTCTTC.

The chain couples TRBV10-3 to TRBJ2-2; maybe TRBD1 (6 bases). Germline-derived CDR1 and CDR2 are ENHRY and SYGVKD. The CDR3 loop spans 15 amino acids. The V and J ends lost 2 bases and 3 bases respectively, with 10 bases between them. The CDR3 nucleotides are TGTGCCATCAGTGAGGGTCAGGGGTACACCGGGGAGCTGTTTTTT. Its protein product is CAISEGQGYTGELFF.

The chain combines TRBV2 with TRBJ1-1; the D is unclear. V shed 3 bases and J shed 1 base, with 6 bases lying between them. Germline V CDR1 and CDR2: SNHLY, FYNNEI. The CDR3 is 13 residues long. CDR3 amino acids: CASSEGGNTEAFF. The CDR3 coding sequence is TGTGCCAGCAGTGAGGGAGGGAACACTGAAGCTTTCTTT.

This rearrangement joins TRBV4-2 to TRBJ2-2; 7 bases align to TRBD2. CDR1 and CDR2 from the germline V gene are LGHNA and YNFKEQ. This CDR3 is built from 16 residues. J was trimmed by 2 bases and V by 3 bases; bases with no gene match: 6. The CDR3 bases are TGTGCCAGCAGCCACCCCGGGGGGAGCAACACCGGGGAGCTGTTTTTT. Translating it yields CASSHPGGSNTGELFF.

This chain connects TRBV5-1 to TRBJ2-7; possible D gene TRBD1, 5 bases. This CDR3 contains 15 residues. The germline V gene encodes CDR1 SGHRS and CDR2 YFSETQ. V was cut by 1 base and J by 2 bases, with 13 bases left in between. This CDR3 reads CASSLNGRVTYEQYF. The CDR3 DNA is TGCGCCAGCAGCTTGAACGGCAGGGTAACCTACGAGCAGTACTTC.

The V and J genes are TRBV25-1 and TRBJ1-6; D is ambiguous. Trimming left V 3 bases short and J 6 bases short, with 12 bases between. The CDR3 is made up of 15 amino acids. Germline V gene data show CDR1 as MGHDK and CDR2 as SYGVNS. Here the CDR3 DNA reads TGTGCCAGCAGTGAGGTCTCGTCCGGTAATTCACCCCTCCACTTT. Translation gives CASSEVSSGNSPLHF.

This chain connects TRBV18 to TRBJ1-4; no clear D. The V end was cut by 4 bases, the J end by 8 bases, with 11 bases between. Germline assignment: CDR1 KGHSH and CDR2 LQKENI. The CDR3 has 13 residues. The CDR3 spells CASSRGAGEKLFF. In DNA form, the CDR3 reads TGTGCCAGCTCACGCGGCGCGGGGGAAAAACTGTTTTTT.

Note on this clone: Different DNA sequences within this sample yield the same CDR3. The genes are TRBV7-2 and TRBJ1-6; tentatively, D is TRBD1 (5 bases). Germline CDR1 is SGHTA and CDR2 is FQGNSA. The V gene lost 6 bases and the J gene lost 8 bases, with 17 bases spanning the gap. The CDR3 spans 15 residues. CDR3: CASRWGRSGDSPLHF. CDR3 bases: TGTGCCAGCAGGTGGGGGAGATCGGGGGATTCACCCCTCCACTTT.

The chain couples TRBV5-4 to TRBJ2-2, with D perhaps TRBD1 (6 bases). The CDR3 sequence is 15 residues long. V lost 6 bases and J 2 bases, leaving 14 bases between the germline ends. Germline CDR1 reads SGHNT; CDR2 reads YYREEE (reference sequence). The CDR3 DNA reads as TGTGCCAGCACCTATGACAGGAAAAACACCGGGGAGCTGTTTTTT. It translates to CASTYDRKNTGELFF.

The V call is TRBV9, the J call TRBJ2-3; D might be TRBD2 (6 bases). CDR1 SGDLS and CDR2 YYNGEE come from the germline V gene. The V gene lost 6 bases and the J gene lost 4 bases, with 18 bases spanning the gap. The CDR3 totals 15 residues. The CDR3 loop reads CASNPSGEKADTQYF. DNA for the CDR3: TGTGCCAGCAACCCATCGGGAGAGAAGGCAGATACGCAGTATTTT.

V usage is TRBV5-4 and J usage is TRBJ1-2; tentatively, D is TRBD1 (5 bases). Per germline, CDR1 SGHNT and CDR2 YYREEE (reference sequence). The CDR3 consists of 15 residues. Trimming cost V 1 base and J 3 bases, with 13 bases left between them. CDR3 loop: CASSLNPRGDYGYTF. The CDR3 DNA sequence: TGTGCCAGCAGCTTGAACCCCCGGGGGGACTATGGCTACACCTTC.

V usage is TRBV6-6 and J usage is TRBJ2-2; perhaps TRBD1 as D (6 bases). The CDR3 spans 16 residues. Germline V lookup: CDR1 MNHNY, CDR2 SVGAGI (reference sequence). The V end lost 5 bases, the J end lost 1 base, and 14 bases lay between the germline ends. The CDR3 protein is CASSRGRGRNTGELFF. The CDR3 DNA follows: TGTGCCAGCAGTCGGGGCAGGGGTCGGAACACCGGGGAGCTGTTTTTT.

V and J are TRBV7-3 and TRBJ2-5; maybe TRBD2 (5 bases). Trimming left V 1 base short and J 5 bases short, with 11 bases between. CDR1 is SGHTA, CDR2 FQGTGA, per germline. This CDR3 is 14 amino acids long. The CDR3 nucleotides read TGTGCCAGCAGCTTAAATCCTAGCATGGAGACCCAGTACTTC. It encodes CASSLNPSMETQYF. The entire variable domain, with the rest obtained from reference TRBV7-3 and TRBJ2-5, is as follows: GAGVSQTPSNKVTEKGKYVELRCDPISGHTALYWYRQSLGQGPEFLIYFQGTGAADDSGLPNDRFFAVRPEGSVSTLKIQRTERGDSAVYLCASSLNPSMETQYFGPGTRLLVL.

J is TRBJ1-1 and V is TRBV6-4; D is undetermined. Germline V lookup: CDR1 MRHNA, CDR2 SNTAGT. The length of the CDR3 is 14 residues. The germline V and J ends were trimmed by 3 bases and 3 bases, with 11 bases remaining between them. The CDR3 nucleotides read TGTGCCAGCAGTGAGGAGGGATGGGACACTGAAGCTTTCTTT. Translating gives CASSEEGWDTEAFF.

The gene calls are TRBV14 and TRBJ1-1, with a possible D match to TRBD1 (5 bases). Germline V gene data show CDR1 as SGHDN and CDR2 as FVKESK. The CDR3 loop spans 15 amino acids. The V end lost 1 base, the J end lost 1 base, and 10 bases lay between the germline ends. The CDR3 sequence: CASSQARGQNTEAFF. The CDR3 nucleotides read TGTGCCAGCAGCCAAGCTAGGGGCCAGAACACTGAAGCTTTCTTT.

This chain uses TRBV5-4 with TRBJ2-2; TRBD1 matches 7 bases. Germline CDR1 is SGHNT and CDR2 is YYREEE (reference sequence). Germline trimming cut 4 bases from V and 10 bases from J; bases unmatched to any gene: 10. The CDR3 spans 14 residues. CDR3 DNA: TGTGCCAGCAGCCAAGGGACAGCTCAGGAGGAGCTGTTTTTT. Translated, it gives CASSQGTAQEELFF.

V is TRBV9 and J is TRBJ2-5, with a tentative D call TRBD2 (6 bases). Germline lookup yields CDR1 SGDLS and CDR2 YYNGEE. CDR3 length: 14 residues. Trimming removed 0 bases at V and 5 bases at J, with 11 bases between. The CDR3 DNA reads as TGTGCCAGCAGCGTAGAGCCCAGCGGGGAGACCCAGTACTTC. This gives the protein CASSVEPSGETQYF. The full variable domain, completed using reference TRBV9 and TRBJ2-5, is DSGVTQTPKHLITATGQRVTLRCSPRSGDLSVYWYQQSLDQGLQFLIQYYNGEERAKGNILERFSAQQFPDLHSELNLSSLELGDSALYFCASSVEPSGETQYFGPGTRLLVL.